By share of the sample, the clone carrying this TCR beta chain is medium-sized. Its specificity is not known. These data belong to a study of T cell responses to AZD1222 COVID-19 vaccine. Findings and limits, study-wide: Repertoire sampling was restricted to post-peak T cell response timepoints.

Only in-frame clones appear in the TCRdb table, and some are missing; sequencing was by immunoSEQ multiplex PCR. Among over 120,000 clones, approximately 86% were seen once, and the ten largest hold 5.1%. Analysis merged second doses at about 4 or about 12 weeks. This specimen consisted of peripheral blood, obtained 28 days after the second AZD1222 dose. The sequence was collected from an adult who received the AZD1222 COVID-19 vaccine.

The CDR3 loop is CASSLGTDVQPQHF. The CDR3 DNA sequence: TGTGCCAGCAGCTTGGGGACAGATGTGCAGCCCCAGCATTTT. The chain links TRBV5-6 to TRBJ1-5; weak D call: TRBD1 (6 bases). V was pared by 0 bases and J by 7 bases, with 11 bases between. This CDR3 has 14 residues. CDR1 SGHDT and CDR2 YYEEEE come from the germline V gene.